These 3 T cell receptor beta chains were all obtained from the same sample, sequenced in a study of shared clonotypes between healthy human individuals. Sequencing was performed with immunoSEQ multiplex PCR; in TCRdb, only in-frame clones are kept and a portion is missing. The table includes some 2,000,000 clones, approximately 95% detected once. The specimen sequenced was naive CD4+ T cells sorted from blood. The subset here: CD45RA+ positively selected. All receptors derive from a man younger than 35 in good health.

The genes are TRBV5-1 and TRBJ1-2; a weak D match, TRBD1 (5 bases). The germline gives CDR1 SGHRS, CDR2 YFSETQ. The CDR3 sequence is 16 residues long. Trimming took off 4 bases at V and 4 bases at J, with 20 bases between the two ends. CDR3 loop: CASSPGGDVTIYGYTF. The CDR3 DNA is TGCGCCAGCAGCCCGGGGGGAGACGTGACAATCTATGGCTACACCTTC.

This chain uses TRBV29-1 with TRBJ1-5; tentative D call: TRBD1 (6 bases). Per the germline V gene, CDR1 is SQVTM and CDR2 is ANQGSEA. V lost 4 bases and J 6 bases, leaving 13 bases between the germline ends. The CDR3 contains 13 residues. The CDR3 bases are TGCAGCGTTGCGGACGGGGGCGGTCAGCCCCAGCATTTT. This translates into CSVADGGGQPQHF.

The chain uses TRBV11-2 and TRBJ2-5; D remains ambiguous. V shed 5 bases and J shed 5 bases, with 9 bases lying between them. CDR1 and CDR2 from the germline V gene are SGHAT and FQNNGV. There are 12 residues in the CDR3. CDR3 sequence (DNA): TGTGCCAGCAGCCGAATTGTGGAGACCCAGTACTTC. The encoded protein is CASSRIVETQYF.